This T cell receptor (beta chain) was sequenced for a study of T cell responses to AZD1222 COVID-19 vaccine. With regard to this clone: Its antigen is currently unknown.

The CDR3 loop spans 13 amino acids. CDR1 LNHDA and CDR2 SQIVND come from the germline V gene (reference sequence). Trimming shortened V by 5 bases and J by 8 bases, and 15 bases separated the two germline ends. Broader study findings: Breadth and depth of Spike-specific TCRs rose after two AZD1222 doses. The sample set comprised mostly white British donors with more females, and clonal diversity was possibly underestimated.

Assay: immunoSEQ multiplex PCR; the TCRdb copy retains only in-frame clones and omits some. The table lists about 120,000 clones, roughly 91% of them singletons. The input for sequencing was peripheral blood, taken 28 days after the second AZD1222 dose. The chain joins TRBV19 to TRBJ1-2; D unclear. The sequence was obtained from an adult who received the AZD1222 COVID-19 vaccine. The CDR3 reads CASSPSRVSGYTF. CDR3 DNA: TGTGCCAGTAGTCCCAGCCGGGTCTCCGGCTACACCTTC.